Sequencing of this T cell receptor beta chain was carried out in a study of cytomegalovirus exposure and HLA in healthy donors. With 60 Vbeta and 13 Jbeta primers, the PCR was carried out. Method: immunoSEQ multiplex PCR; TCRdb's copy keeps in-frame clones and lacks some. This sample carries fewer than 200,000 clones, roughly 12% of them seen once, and the ten largest clones take 7.8%. The CDR3 extends over 13 amino acids. V lost 2 bases and J lost 5, with 9 bases in between. In germline, CDR1 is SEHNR, CDR2 FQNEAQ (reference sequence). The chain recombines TRBV7-9 with TRBJ2-5; no clear D. The sequencing sample was made of PBMCs. The receptor was isolated from a man aged 50-60 years in good health and CMV-seropositive. The CDR3 bases are TGTGCCAGCAGCTTAAACCAGAGGGAGACCCAGTACTTC. It yields the protein CASSLNQRETQYF. The full variable domain, with the rest looked up from reference TRBV7-9 and TRBJ2-5, is DTGVSQNPRHKITKRGQNVTFRCDPISEHNRLYWYRQTLGQGPEFLTYFQNEAQLEKSRLLSDRFSAERPKGSFSTLEIQRTEQGDSAMYLCASSLNQRETQYFGPGTRLLVL.